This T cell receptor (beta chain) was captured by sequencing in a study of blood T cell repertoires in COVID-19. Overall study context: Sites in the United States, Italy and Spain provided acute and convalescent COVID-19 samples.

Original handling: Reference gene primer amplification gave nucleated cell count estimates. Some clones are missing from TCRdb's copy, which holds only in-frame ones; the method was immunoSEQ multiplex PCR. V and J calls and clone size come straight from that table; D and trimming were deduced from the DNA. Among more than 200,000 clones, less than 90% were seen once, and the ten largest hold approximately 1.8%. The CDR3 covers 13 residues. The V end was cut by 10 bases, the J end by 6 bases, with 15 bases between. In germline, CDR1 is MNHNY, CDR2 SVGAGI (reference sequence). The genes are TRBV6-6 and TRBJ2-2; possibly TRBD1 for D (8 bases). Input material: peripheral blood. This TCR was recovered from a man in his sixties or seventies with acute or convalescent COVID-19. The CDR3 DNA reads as TGTGCCACCTGGACAGGGAGGGCCGGGGAGCTGTTTTTT. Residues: CATWTGRAGELFF.